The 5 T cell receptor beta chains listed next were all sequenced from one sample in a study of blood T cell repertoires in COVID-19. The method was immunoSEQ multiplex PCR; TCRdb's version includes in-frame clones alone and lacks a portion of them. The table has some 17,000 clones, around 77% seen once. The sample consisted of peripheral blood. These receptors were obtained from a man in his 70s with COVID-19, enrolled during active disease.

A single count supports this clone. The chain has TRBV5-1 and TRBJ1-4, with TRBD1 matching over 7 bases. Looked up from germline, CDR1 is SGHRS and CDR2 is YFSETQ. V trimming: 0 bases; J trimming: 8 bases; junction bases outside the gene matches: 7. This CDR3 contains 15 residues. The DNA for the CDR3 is TGCGCCAGCAGCTTGGGGACAGGTGGAGGCGAAAAACTGTTTTTT. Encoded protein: CASSLGTGGGEKLFF. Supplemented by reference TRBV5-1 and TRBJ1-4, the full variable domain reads KAGVTQTPRYLIKTRGQQVTLSCSPISGHRSVSWYQQTPGQGLQFLFEYFSETQRNKGNFPGRFSGRQFSNSRSEMNVSTLELGDSALYLCASSLGTGGGEKLFFGSGTQLSVL.

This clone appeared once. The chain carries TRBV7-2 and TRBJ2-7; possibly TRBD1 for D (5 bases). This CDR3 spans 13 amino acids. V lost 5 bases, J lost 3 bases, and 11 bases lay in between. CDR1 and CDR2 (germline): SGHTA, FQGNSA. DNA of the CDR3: TGTGCCAGCAGCCGAGACAGCTTCTACGAGCAGTACTTC. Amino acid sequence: CASSRDSFYEQYF.

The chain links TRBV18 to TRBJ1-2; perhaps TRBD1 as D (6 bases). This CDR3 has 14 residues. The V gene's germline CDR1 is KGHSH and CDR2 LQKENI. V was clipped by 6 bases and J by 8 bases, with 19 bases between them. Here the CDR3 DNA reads TGTGCCAGCTCCGTGAACAGGGAAGAGGAGGGCTACACCTTC. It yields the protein CASSVNREEEGYTF.

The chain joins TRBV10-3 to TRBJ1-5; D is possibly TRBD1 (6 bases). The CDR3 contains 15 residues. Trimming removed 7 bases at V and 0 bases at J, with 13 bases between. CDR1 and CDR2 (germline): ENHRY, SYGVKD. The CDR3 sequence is CAIKGTGHSNQPQHF. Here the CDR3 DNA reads TGTGCCATCAAGGGGACGGGACATAGCAATCAGCCCCAGCATTTT.

Written as DNA, the CDR3 is TGTGCCAGCAGGTCCGGGACAGTTAATCTGCCCCTCCACTTT. Its translation: CASRSGTVNLPLHF. This chain links TRBV28 with TRBJ1-6, with 7 bases that match TRBD1. This CDR3 is built from 14 residues. V dropped 6 bases and J dropped 13; count of bases not matched to a gene: 12. In germline, CDR1 is MDHEN, CDR2 SYDVKM.